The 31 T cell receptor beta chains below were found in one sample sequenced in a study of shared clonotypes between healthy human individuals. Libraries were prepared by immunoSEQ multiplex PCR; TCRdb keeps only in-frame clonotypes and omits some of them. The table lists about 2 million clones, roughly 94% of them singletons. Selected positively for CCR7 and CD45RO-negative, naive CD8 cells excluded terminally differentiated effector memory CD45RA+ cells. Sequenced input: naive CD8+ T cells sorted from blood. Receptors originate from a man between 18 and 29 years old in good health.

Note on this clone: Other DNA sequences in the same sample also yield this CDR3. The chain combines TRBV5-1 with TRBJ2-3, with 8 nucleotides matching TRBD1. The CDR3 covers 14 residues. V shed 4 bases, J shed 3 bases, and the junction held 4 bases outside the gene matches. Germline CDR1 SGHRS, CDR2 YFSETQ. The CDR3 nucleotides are TGCGCCAGCAGCCCCGGACAGGGAACAGATACGCAGTATTTT. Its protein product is CASSPGQGTDTQYF.

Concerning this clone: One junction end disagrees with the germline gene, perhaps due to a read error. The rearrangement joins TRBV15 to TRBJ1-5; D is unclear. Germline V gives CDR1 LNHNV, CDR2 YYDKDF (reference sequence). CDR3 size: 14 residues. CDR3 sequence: CATSRDLGKQPQHF. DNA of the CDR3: TGTGCCACCAGCCGAGATCTGGGGAAACAGCCCCAGCATTTT.

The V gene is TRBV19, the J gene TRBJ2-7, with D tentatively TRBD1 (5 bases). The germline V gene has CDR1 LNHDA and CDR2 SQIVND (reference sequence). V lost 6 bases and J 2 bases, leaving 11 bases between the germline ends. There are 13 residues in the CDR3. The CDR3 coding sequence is TGTGCCAGTAGCCAGGACAATGCCTACGAGCAGTACTTC. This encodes CASSQDNAYEQYF.

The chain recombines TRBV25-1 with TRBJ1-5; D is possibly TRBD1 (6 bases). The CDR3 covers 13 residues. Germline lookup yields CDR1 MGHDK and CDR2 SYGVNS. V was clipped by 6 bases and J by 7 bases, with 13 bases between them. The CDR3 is CASRDSKSQPQHF. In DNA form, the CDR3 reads TGTGCCAGCAGGGACAGTAAGTCGCAGCCCCAGCATTTT.

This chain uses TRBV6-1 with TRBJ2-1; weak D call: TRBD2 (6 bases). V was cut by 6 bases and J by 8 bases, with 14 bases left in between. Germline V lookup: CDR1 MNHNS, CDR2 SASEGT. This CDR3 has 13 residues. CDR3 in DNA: TGTGCCAGCAGCGGCGACGCGGGGTATGAGCAGTTCTTC. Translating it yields CASSGDAGYEQFF.

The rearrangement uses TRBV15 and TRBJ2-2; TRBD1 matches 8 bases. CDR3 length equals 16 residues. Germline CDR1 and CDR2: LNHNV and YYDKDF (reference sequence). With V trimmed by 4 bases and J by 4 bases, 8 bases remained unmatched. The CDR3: CATSIGQGGSTGELFF. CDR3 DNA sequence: TGTGCCACCAGCATAGGACAGGGTGGATCCACCGGGGAGCTGTTTTTT.

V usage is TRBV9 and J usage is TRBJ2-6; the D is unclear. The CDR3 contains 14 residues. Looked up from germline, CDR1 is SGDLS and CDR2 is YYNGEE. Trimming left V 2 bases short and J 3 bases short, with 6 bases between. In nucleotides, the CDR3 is TGTGCCAGCAGCGTGGAATTTGGGGCCAACGTCCTGACTTTC. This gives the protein CASSVEFGANVLTF. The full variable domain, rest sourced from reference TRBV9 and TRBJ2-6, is DSGVTQTPKHLITATGQRVTLRCSPRSGDLSVYWYQQSLDQGLQFLIQYYNGEERAKGNILERFSAQQFPDLHSELNLSSLELGDSALYFCASSVEFGANVLTFGAGSRLTVL.

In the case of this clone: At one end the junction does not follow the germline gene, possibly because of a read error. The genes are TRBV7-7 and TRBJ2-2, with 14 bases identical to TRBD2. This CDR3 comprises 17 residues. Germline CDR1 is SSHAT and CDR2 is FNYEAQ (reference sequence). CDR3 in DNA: TGTGCTAGCAGCTTGGAGACTAGCGGGAGGGCCGTCGGGGAGCTGTTTTTT. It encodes CASSLETSGRAVGELFF.

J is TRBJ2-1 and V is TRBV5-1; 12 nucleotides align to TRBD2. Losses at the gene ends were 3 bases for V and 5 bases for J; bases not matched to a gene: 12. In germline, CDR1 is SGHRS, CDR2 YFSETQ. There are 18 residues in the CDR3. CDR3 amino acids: CASSSFLTSGGLDNEQFF. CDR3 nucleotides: TGCGCCAGCAGCTCGTTTCTGACTAGCGGGGGTTTGGACAATGAGCAGTTCTTC.

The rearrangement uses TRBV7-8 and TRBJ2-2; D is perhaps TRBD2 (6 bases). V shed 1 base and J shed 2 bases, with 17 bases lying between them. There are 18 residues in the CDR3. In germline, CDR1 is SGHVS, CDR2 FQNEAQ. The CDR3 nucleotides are TGTGCCAGCAGCTTAGGCCTAGCGTCAGAGCTCAACACCGGGGAGCTGTTTTTT. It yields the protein CASSLGLASELNTGELFF.

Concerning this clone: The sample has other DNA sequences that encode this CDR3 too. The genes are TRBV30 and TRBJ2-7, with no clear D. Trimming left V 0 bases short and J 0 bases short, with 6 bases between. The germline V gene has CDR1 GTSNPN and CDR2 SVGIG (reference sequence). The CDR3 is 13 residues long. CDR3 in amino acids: CAWSVATSYEQYF. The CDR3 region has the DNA TGTGCCTGGAGTGTAGCCACCTCCTACGAGCAGTACTTC.

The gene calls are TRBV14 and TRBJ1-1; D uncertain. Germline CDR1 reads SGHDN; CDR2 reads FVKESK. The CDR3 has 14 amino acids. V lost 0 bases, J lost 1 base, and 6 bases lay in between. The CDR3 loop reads CASSQDLKNTEAFF. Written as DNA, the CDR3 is TGTGCCAGCAGCCAAGATTTAAAGAACACTGAAGCTTTCTTT. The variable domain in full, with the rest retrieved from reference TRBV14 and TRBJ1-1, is EAGVTQFPSHSVIEKGQTVTLRCDPISGHDNLYWYRRVMGKEIKFLLHFVKESKQDESGMPNNRFLAERTGGTYSTLKVQPAELEDSGVYFCASSQDLKNTEAFFGQGTRLTVV.

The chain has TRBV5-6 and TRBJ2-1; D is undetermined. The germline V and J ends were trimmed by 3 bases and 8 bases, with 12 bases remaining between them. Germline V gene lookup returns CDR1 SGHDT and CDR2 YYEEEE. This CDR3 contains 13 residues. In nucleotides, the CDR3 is TGTGCCAGCAGCTCACCGATTGAGGATGAGCAGTTCTTC. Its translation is CASSSPIEDEQFF.

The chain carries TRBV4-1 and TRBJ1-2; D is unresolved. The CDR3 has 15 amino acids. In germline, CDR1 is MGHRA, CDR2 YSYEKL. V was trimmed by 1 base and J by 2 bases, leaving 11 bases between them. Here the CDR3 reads CASSQVHPGNYGYTF. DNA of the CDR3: TGCGCCAGCAGCCAAGTTCATCCGGGGAACTATGGCTACACCTTC.

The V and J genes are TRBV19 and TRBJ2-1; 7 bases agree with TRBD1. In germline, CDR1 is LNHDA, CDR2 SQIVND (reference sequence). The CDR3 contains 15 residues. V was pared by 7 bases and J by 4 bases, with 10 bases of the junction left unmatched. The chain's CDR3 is CASNTGTATYNEQFF. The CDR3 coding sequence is TGTGCCAGTAATACCGGGACAGCGACTTACAATGAGCAGTTCTTC.

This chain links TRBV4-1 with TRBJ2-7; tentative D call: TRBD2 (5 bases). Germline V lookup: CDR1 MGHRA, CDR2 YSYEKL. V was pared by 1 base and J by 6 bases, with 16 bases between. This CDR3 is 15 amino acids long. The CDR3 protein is CASSQGLGIASEQYF. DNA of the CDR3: TGCGCCAGCAGCCAAGGCCTCGGGATCGCCTCCGAGCAGTACTTC.

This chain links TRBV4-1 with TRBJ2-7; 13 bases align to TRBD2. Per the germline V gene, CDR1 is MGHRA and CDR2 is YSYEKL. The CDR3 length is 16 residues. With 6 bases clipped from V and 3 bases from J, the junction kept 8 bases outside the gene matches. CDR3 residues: CASSHALAGGSYEQYF. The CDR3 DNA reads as TGCGCCAGCAGTCATGCACTAGCGGGAGGGAGCTACGAGCAGTACTTC.

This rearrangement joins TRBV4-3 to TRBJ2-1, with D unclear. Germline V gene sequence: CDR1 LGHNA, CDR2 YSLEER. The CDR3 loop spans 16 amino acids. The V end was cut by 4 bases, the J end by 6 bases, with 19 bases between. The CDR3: CASSPTSVGPSNEQFF. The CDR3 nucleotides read TGCGCCAGCAGCCCTACAAGCGTGGGCCCCTCCAATGAGCAGTTCTTC.

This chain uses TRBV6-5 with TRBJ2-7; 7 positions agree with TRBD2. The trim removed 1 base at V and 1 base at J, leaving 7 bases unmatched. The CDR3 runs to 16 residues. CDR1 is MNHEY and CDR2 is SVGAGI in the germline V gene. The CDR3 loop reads CASSYWGGAGSYEQYF. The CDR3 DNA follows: TGTGCCAGCAGTTACTGGGGGGGAGCTGGATCCTACGAGCAGTACTTC.

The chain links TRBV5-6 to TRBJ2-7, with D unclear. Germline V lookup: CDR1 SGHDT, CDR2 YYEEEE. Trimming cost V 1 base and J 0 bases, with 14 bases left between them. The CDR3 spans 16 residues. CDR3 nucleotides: TGTGCCAGCAGCTTGTCCATCGCCCTCGGCTCCTACGAGCAGTACTTC. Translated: CASSLSIALGSYEQYF.

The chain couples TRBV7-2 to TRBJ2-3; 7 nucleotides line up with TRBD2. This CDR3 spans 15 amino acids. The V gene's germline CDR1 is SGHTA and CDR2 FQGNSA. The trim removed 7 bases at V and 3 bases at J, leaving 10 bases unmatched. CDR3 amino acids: CASMAVPSGTDTQYF. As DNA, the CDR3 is TGTGCCAGCATGGCAGTGCCTAGCGGAACAGATACGCAGTATTTT.

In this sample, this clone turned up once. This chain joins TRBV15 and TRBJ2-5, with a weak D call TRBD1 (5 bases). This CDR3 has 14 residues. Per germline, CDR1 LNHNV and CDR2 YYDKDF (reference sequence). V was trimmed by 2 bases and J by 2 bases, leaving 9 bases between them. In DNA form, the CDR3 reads TGTGCCACCAGCAGACAGGGCTATCAAGAGACCCAGTACTTC. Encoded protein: CATSRQGYQETQYF.

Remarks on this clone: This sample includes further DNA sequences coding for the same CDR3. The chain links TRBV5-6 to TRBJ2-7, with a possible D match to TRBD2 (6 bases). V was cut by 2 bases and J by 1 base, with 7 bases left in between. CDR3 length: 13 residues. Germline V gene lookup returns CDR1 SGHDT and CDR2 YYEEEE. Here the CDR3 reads CASSFGGSYEQYF. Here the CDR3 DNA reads TGTGCCAGCAGCTTCGGGGGATCCTACGAGCAGTACTTC.

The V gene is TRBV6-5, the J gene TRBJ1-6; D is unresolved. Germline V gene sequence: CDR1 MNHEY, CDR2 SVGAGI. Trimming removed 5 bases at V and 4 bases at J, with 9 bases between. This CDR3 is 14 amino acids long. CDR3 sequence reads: CASSPDGYNSPLHF. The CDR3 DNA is TGTGCCAGCAGTCCGGACGGGTATAATTCACCCCTCCACTTT.

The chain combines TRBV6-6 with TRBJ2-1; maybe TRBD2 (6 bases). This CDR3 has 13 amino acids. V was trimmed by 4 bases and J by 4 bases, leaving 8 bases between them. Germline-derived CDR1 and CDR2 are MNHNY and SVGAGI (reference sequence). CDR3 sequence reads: CASSLADYNEQFF. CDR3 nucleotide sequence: TGTGCCAGCAGTTTAGCGGATTACAATGAGCAGTTCTTC.

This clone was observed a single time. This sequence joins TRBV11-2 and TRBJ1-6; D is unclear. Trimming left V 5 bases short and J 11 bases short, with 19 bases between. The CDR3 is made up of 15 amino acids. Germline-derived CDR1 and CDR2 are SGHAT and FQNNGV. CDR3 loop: CASSIGGPRQAPLHF. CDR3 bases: TGTGCCAGCAGCATAGGAGGGCCCCGGCAAGCACCCCTCCACTTT.

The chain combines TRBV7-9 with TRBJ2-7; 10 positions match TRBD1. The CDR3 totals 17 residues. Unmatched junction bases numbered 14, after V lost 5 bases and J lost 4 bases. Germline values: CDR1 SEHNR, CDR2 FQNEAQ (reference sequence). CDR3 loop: CASSPSGGQGFIYEQYF. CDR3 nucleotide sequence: TGTGCCAGCAGCCCCTCCGGGGGACAGGGGTTTATATACGAGCAGTACTTC.

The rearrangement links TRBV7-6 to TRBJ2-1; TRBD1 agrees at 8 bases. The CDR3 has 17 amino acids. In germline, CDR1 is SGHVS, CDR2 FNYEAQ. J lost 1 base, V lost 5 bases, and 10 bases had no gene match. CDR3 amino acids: CASSLYRGEASYNEQFF. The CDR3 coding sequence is TGTGCCAGCAGCCTCTACAGGGGGGAGGCGTCCTACAATGAGCAGTTCTTC.

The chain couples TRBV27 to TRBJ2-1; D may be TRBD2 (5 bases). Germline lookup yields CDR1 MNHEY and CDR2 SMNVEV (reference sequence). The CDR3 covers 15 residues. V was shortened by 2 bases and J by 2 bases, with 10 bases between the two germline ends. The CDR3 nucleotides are TGTGCCAGCAGTTTAGTTCAGCGGCCCTACAATGAGCAGTTCTTC. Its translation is CASSLVQRPYNEQFF.

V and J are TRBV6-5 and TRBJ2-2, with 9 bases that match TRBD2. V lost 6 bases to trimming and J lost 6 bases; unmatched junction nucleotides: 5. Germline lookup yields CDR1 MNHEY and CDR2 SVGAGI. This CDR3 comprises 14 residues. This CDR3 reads CASRVAGESGELFF. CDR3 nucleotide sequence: TGTGCCAGCAGAGTAGCGGGAGAATCCGGGGAGCTGTTTTTT.

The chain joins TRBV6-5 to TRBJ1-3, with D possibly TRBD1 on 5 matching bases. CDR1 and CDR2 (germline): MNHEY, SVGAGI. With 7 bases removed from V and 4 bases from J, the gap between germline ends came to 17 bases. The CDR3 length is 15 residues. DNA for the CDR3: TGTGCCAGCAAGAAAGGGGTTTTCTCCGGAAACACCATATATTTT. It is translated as CASKKGVFSGNTIYF.